The clone carrying this T cell receptor (beta chain) was detected only a few times. The V gene's germline CDR1 is MNHNS and CDR2 SASEGT. After removal of 2 bases from V and 10 bases from J, the junction contained 4 bases not matched to a gene. The CDR3 runs to 12 residues. The data belong to a study of blood T cell repertoires in COVID-19. Study details: Sample material is recorded as cDNA or gDNA derived from T cells, B-cell-depleted T cells, or PBMCs.

Recovered Cohort 3 donors showed two negative PCRs, clearance, or symptom resolution. Profiling relied on immunoSEQ multiplex PCR, and the TCRdb table lists in-frame clones only, not all of them. The sample has about 370,000 clones, around 87% seen once. The TCR comes from a man aged 18 to 35 who had recovered from COVID-19. The chain joins TRBV6-1 to TRBJ1-2; 7 bases line up with TRBD1. Sequences were obtained from PBMCs or T cells enriched from blood (not recorded which). The CDR3 sequence is CASSESDRDYTF. As DNA, the CDR3 is TGTGCCAGCAGTGAATCAGACAGGGACTACACCTTC.